This T cell receptor (beta chain) is drawn from a study of T cell responses to AZD1222 COVID-19 vaccine. Germline assignment: CDR1 MNHEY and CDR2 SMNVEV (reference sequence). V lost 2 bases and J lost 0, with 10 bases in between. CDR3 length equals 15 residues. Generated by immunoSEQ multiplex PCR, the TCRdb table keeps only in-frame clones and is missing some. The sample has 90,000 to 130,000 clones, about 87% seen once. This sample comprised peripheral blood, obtained 28 days after the second AZD1222 dose. This TCR came from an adult who received the AZD1222 COVID-19 vaccine. The chain is built from TRBV27 and TRBJ1-1; D is unclear. This chain's CDR3 is CASSLMPRVNTEAFF. The CDR3 DNA sequence: TGTGCCAGCAGTTTAATGCCCCGGGTGAACACTGAAGCTTTCTTT.